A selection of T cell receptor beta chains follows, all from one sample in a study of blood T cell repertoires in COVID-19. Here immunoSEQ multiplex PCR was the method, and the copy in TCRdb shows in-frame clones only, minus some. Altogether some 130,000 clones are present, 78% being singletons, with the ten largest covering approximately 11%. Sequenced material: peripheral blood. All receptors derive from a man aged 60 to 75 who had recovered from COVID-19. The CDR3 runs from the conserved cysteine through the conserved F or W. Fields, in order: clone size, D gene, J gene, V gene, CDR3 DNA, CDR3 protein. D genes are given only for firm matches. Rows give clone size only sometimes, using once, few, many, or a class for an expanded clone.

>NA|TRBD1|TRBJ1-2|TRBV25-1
TGTGCCACTACCGGGACAGGGTCCTATGGCTACACCTTC
CATTGTGSYGYTF
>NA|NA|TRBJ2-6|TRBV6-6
TGTGCCAGCAGTTACCTGGACACCACTGGGGCCAACGTCCTGACTTTC
CASSYLDTTGANVLTF
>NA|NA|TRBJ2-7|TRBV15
TGTGCCACCAGCAGAGATCAAGGGGTCAGGCCCTACGAGCAGTACTTC
CATSRDQGVRPYEQYF
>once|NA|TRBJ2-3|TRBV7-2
TGTGCCAGCAGCTTAGATGTAAATACGCAGTATTTT
CASSLDVNTQYF
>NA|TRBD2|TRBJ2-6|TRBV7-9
TGTGCCAGCAGCTTTTGGGGAGGGGCTGGGGCCAACGTCCTGACTTTC
CASSFWGGAGANVLTF
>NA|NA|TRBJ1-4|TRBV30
TGTGCCTGGAGTGTACGTAATATAGGGGGACCTAATGAAAAACTGTTTTTT
CAWSVRNIGGPNEKLFF
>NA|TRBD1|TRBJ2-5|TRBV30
TGTGCCTGGGACAGGGACCTGGAGACCCAGTACTTC
CAWDRDLETQYF
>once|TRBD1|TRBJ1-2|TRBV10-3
TGTGCCATCTCGGACAGGGGGCGCGACTATGGCTACACCTTC
CAISDRGRDYGYTF
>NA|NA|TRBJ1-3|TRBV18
TGTGCCAGCTCACCAGCCCAGGGGAGTAAAGGAAACACCATATATTTT
CASSPAQGSKGNTIYF
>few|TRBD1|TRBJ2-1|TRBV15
TGTGCCACCAGCAACGACAGGGTCAATGAGCAGTTCTTC
CATSNDRVNEQFF
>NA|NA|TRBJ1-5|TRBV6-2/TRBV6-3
TGTGCCAGCAGTTACTCGGACTCTAAGCATTTT
CASSYSDSKHF
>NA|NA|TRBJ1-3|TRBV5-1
TGCGCCAGCAGCTTGAGTTACAGGGCCGCTGACACCATATATTTT
CASSLSYRAADTIYF
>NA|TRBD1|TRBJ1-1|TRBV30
TGTGCCTGGAGTCTTTCGGACAGGGGGAACACTGAAGCTTTCTTT
CAWSLSDRGNTEAFF
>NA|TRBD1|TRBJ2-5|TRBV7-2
TGTGCCAGCAGCGCGGGACAGGGCTCGACCCAGTACTTC
CASSAGQGSTQYF
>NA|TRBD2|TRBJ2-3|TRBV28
TGTGCCAGCACTAGCGGGAGGGAGGATACGCAGTATTTT
CASTSGREDTQYF